One and the same sample provided the 24 T cell receptor beta chains below, sequenced in a study of identical twins. TCRdb re-called the 5' RACE reads with MiXCR, one entry per CDR3 protein. In the table there are under 900,000 distinct CDR3 sequences, over 9% of which are singletons. The same sample was also studied in work on yellow fever vaccine responses in identical twins.

Sequenced material: PBMCs. All receptors come from a young woman in good health.

The V gene is TRBV15, the J gene TRBJ2-1, with D possibly being TRBD1 (6 bases). There are 14 residues in the CDR3. CDR1 LNHNV and CDR2 YYDKDF come from the germline V gene (reference sequence). Deletions cut 4 bases from V and 3 bases from J, with 10 bases between. The CDR3 DNA follows: TGTGCCACCAGCATGACAGGTATCTACAATGAGCAGTTCTTC. It is translated as CATSMTGIYNEQFF. Looking up the rest from reference TRBV15 and TRBJ2-1 gives the full variable domain: DAMVIQNPRYQVTQFGKPVTLSCSQTLNHNVMYWYQQKSSQAPKLLFHYYDKDFNNEADTPDNFQSRRPNTSFCFLDIRSPGLGDTAMYLCATSMTGIYNEQFFGPGTRLTVL.

This clonotype was detected a few times. The V gene is TRBV9, the J gene TRBJ2-1, with TRBD2 identical over 7 bases. CDR3 length: 15 amino acids. Germline CDR1 and CDR2: SGDLS and YYNGEE. Trimming at V came to 4 bases and at J to 3 bases, leaving 7 bases not matched to a gene. DNA of the CDR3: TGTGCCAGCAGCCCAGCGGGAATCGTCTACAATGAGCAGTTCTTC. Its translation: CASSPAGIVYNEQFF.

This clonotype was seen more than once but under ten times. V usage is TRBV13 and J usage is TRBJ1-3, with D hard to call. This CDR3 comprises 15 residues. The V gene's germline CDR1 is PRHDT and CDR2 FYEKMQ (reference sequence). V was trimmed by 5 bases and J by 0 bases, leaving 11 bases between them. CDR3 protein: CASSNDGISGNTIYF. In DNA form, the CDR3 reads TGTGCCAGCAGCAACGATGGTATCTCTGGAAACACCATATATTTT. The full variable domain, with the rest looked up from reference TRBV13 and TRBJ1-3, is AAGVIQSPRHLIKEKRETATLKCYPIPRHDTVYWYQQGPGQDPQFLISFYEKMQSDKGSIPDRFSAQQFSDYHSELNMSSLELGDSALYFCASSNDGISGNTIYFGEGSWLTVV.

This clonotype was picked up a small number of times. The chain is built from TRBV20-1 and TRBJ2-2, with D possibly being TRBD2 (6 bases). CDR3 length equals 14 residues. Germline V gene data show CDR1 as DFQATT and CDR2 as SNEGSKA (reference sequence). Trimming cost V 3 bases and J 0 bases, with 8 bases left between them. The CDR3 DNA is TGCAGTGCTAGGGCGGGAACGAACACCGGGGAGCTGTTTTTT. It codes for CSARAGTNTGELFF.

At least ten counts were recorded for this clonotype. The V gene is TRBV12-3 or TRBV12-4, the J gene TRBJ1-4; D gene unclear. Trimming pared 5 bases from V and 8 bases from J, leaving 6 bases between. The CDR3 is made up of 11 amino acids. The CDR3 DNA sequence: TGTGCCAGCAGTGGGAGGGAAAAACTGTTTTTT. This codes for CASSGREKLFF.

The sample holds a few counts of this clonotype. The V and J genes are TRBV7-9 and TRBJ2-2; no firm D call. This CDR3 region has 15 residues. V lost 6 bases to trimming and J lost 6 bases, with 17 bases between them. Germline values: CDR1 SEHNR, CDR2 FQNEAQ (reference sequence). The CDR3 is CASRLGLASSGELFF. DNA for the CDR3: TGTGCCAGCAGACTGGGCCTGGCGTCTTCCGGGGAGCTGTTTTTT.

This chain links TRBV10-3 with TRBJ1-5; weak D call: TRBD1 (6 bases). V lost 0 bases to trimming and J lost 5 bases, with 17 bases between them. Germline V gene data show CDR1 as ENHRY and CDR2 as SYGVKD. The CDR3 contains 17 residues. The CDR3 reads CAISESYGTGFDQPQHF. CDR3 coding DNA: TGTGCCATCAGTGAGTCGTACGGAACAGGGTTTGATCAGCCCCAGCATTTT.

The sample holds a few counts of this clonotype. The chain links TRBV12-3 or TRBV12-4 to TRBJ2-5; 7 nucleotides line up with TRBD2. The junction had 10 bases not matched to a gene; V was cut back by 6 bases and J by 3 bases. The CDR3 is 15 amino acids. The chain's CDR3 is CASSTGDYREETQYF. The CDR3 DNA reads as TGTGCCAGCAGCACCGGGGACTATAGGGAAGAGACCCAGTACTTC.

The chain has TRBV27 and TRBJ2-6, with TRBD1 as a possible D gene (6 bases). The length of the CDR3 is 19 residues. Trimming left V 0 bases short and J 0 bases short, with 15 bases between. Germline V gene lookup returns CDR1 MNHEY and CDR2 SMNVEV (reference sequence). The CDR3 sequence: CASSLSMQGFSSGANVLTF. The DNA for the CDR3 is TGTGCCAGCAGTTTATCGATGCAGGGGTTCAGCTCTGGGGCCAACGTCCTGACTTTC. The variable domain in full, with the rest retrieved from reference TRBV27 and TRBJ2-6, is EAQVTQNPRYLITVTGKKLTVTCSQNMNHEYMSWYRQDPGLGLRQIYYSMNVEVTDKGDVPEGYKVSRKEKRNFPLILESPSPNQTSLYFCASSLSMQGFSSGANVLTFGAGSRLTVL.

This clonotype turned up a few times. The chain uses TRBV2 and TRBJ1-3; D is uncertain. This CDR3 contains 14 residues. V lost 4 bases to trimming and J lost 0 bases, with 7 bases between them. CDR1 and CDR2 from the germline V gene are SNHLY and FYNNEI. The DNA of the CDR3 is TGTGCCAGCAGTGGCTCCTCCTCTGGAAACACCATATATTTT. Encoded protein: CASSGSSSGNTIYF.

V and J are TRBV4-1 and TRBJ2-7, with TRBD2 matching 7 bases. V lost 0 bases and J lost 4; bases outside the gene matches: 9. The CDR3 is made up of 16 amino acids. In germline, CDR1 is MGHRA, CDR2 YSYEKL. This CDR3 reads CASSQDLSSGAYEQYF. Here the CDR3 DNA reads TGCGCCAGCAGCCAAGATCTCTCTAGCGGAGCTTACGAGCAGTACTTC.

This clonotype was recorded only once. The chain has TRBV7-9 and TRBJ2-5; TRBD2 agrees at 12 bases. V gave up 3 bases and J gave up 0 bases; unmatched junction bases: 2. CDR3 length: 16 residues. Germline CDR1 reads SEHNR; CDR2 reads FQNEAQ (reference sequence). The CDR3 spells CASSLTSGSNQETQYF. The CDR3 nucleotides are TGTGCCAGCAGCTTGACTAGCGGGAGCAACCAAGAGACCCAGTACTTC.

The chain combines TRBV6-1 with TRBJ2-7, with 9 bases that match TRBD1. After removal of 5 bases from V and 5 bases from J, the junction contained 7 bases not matched to a gene. This CDR3 is built from 14 residues. CDR1 is MNHNS, CDR2 SASEGT, per germline. The CDR3 sequence: CASSRRDREDEQYV. The CDR3 DNA reads TGTGCCAGCAGTCGACGGGACAGGGAGGACGAGCAGTACGTC.

This clonotype was seen at least ten times. The CDR3 region is CASSGKTATNEKLFF. The CDR3 nucleotides read TGTGCCAGCAGTGGGAAGACGGCAACTAATGAAAAACTGTTTTTT. The rearrangement joins TRBV2 to TRBJ1-4; D gene unclear. V was trimmed by 4 bases and J by 0 bases, leaving 9 bases between them. CDR3 size: 15 residues. Germline loops: CDR1 SNHLY, CDR2 FYNNEI.

The rearrangement uses TRBV12-3 or TRBV12-4 and TRBJ2-1; 7 nucleotides match TRBD2. Trimming took 6 bases from V and 3 from J; bases not matched to a gene: 8. This CDR3 is 15 amino acids long. CDR3 DNA: TGTGCCAGCAGCCCCACTAGCGTGGTCTACAATGAGCAGTTCTTC. Protein: CASSPTSVVYNEQFF.

This clonotype has a handful of counts. The chain recombines TRBV7-9 with TRBJ2-1; perhaps TRBD1 as D (6 bases). Germline V gene data show CDR1 as SEHNR and CDR2 as FQNEAQ (reference sequence). CDR3 length: 17 residues. Between the trimmed V and J ends, which lost 6 bases and 1 base, there was a span of 19 bases. CDR3 sequence (DNA): TGTGCCAGCAGTCGAAAACAGGGAAGGGGGTCCTACAATGAGCAGTTCTTC. It specifies CASSRKQGRGSYNEQFF.

This clonotype has ten or more counts. V gene TRBV9 combines with J gene TRBJ1-1; unclear D gene. This CDR3 has 15 residues. Trimming left V 0 bases short and J 0 bases short, with 9 bases between. Germline CDR1 and CDR2: SGDLS and YYNGEE. Here the CDR3 DNA reads TGTGCCAGCAGCGTAGTAACGGTCATGAACACTGAAGCTTTCTTT. This sequence encodes CASSVVTVMNTEAFF.

This clonotype was observed a few times. This chain uses TRBV20-1 with TRBJ2-1; TRBD2 matches at 14 bases. The CDR3 sequence is 18 residues long. Losses at the gene ends were 7 bases for V and 7 bases for J; bases not matched to a gene: 18. Germline V lookup: CDR1 DFQATT, CDR2 SNEGSKA (reference sequence). Here the CDR3 reads CSVTSGLAGVKIGNEQFF. The CDR3, as DNA: TGCAGTGTTACATCGGGACTAGCGGGAGTTAAGATCGGTAATGAGCAGTTCTTC.

This clonotype was seen only a few times. V is TRBV3-1 and J is TRBJ1-1, with 7 bases that match TRBD1. This CDR3 is built from 15 residues. The trim removed 4 bases at V and 1 base at J, leaving 6 bases unmatched. Germline V gene data show CDR1 as LGHDT and CDR2 as YNNKEL (reference sequence). The CDR3 DNA reads as TGTGCCAGCAGCCCAAATGACAGGGCGAACACTGAAGCTTTCTTT. Its protein product is CASSPNDRANTEAFF.

This clonotype appeared a few times. The V call is TRBV20-1, the J call TRBJ2-5; 12 bases are shared with TRBD2. Per the germline V gene, CDR1 is DFQATT and CDR2 is SNEGSKA (reference sequence). Trimming took 3 bases from V and 5 from J; bases not matched to a gene: 13. The CDR3 has 17 amino acids. In nucleotides, the CDR3 is TGCAGTGCTAGGGGACTGCTAGCGGGAGGGCCGGCTGAGACCCAGTACTTC. It encodes CSARGLLAGGPAETQYF.

This chain connects TRBV7-6 to TRBJ2-1; TRBD2 matches at 7 bases. Germline-derived CDR1 and CDR2 are SGHVS and FNYEAQ. V trimming: 3 bases; J trimming: 9 bases; junction bases outside the gene matches: 8. The CDR3 sequence is 14 residues long. The CDR3 DNA sequence: TGTGCCAGCAGCTTTAGTGCGGGAGCGGCTGAGCAGTTCTTC. Its protein product is CASSFSAGAAEQFF.

This clonotype was found many times. An end of the junction differs from the germline gene, which may be a read error. The chain employs TRBV5-1 and TRBJ2-5; 10 nucleotides line up with TRBD2. The germline V gene encodes CDR1 SGHRS and CDR2 YFSETQ. The CDR3 loop spans 12 amino acids. The CDR3 is CASSVTSGTPYF. The DNA for the CDR3 is TGCGCCAGCAGCGTCACTAGCGGGACCCCGTACTTC.

This clonotype was detected a few times. The chain uses TRBV20-1 and TRBJ1-2; 7 bases are a match to TRBD1. V was pared by 1 base and J by 5 bases, with 10 bases of the junction left unmatched. This CDR3 comprises 15 residues. Looked up from germline, CDR1 is DFQATT and CDR2 is SNEGSKA (reference sequence). The chain's CDR3 is CSARAVSGTVYGYTF. Written as DNA, the CDR3 is TGCAGTGCTAGAGCAGTGTCGGGGACAGTTTATGGCTACACCTTC.

This chain links TRBV20-1 with TRBJ1-5; D not certain. Germline V lookup: CDR1 DFQATT, CDR2 SNEGSKA (reference sequence). The germline V and J ends were trimmed by 3 bases and 0 bases, with 9 bases remaining between them. The CDR3 covers 14 residues. CDR3 nucleotide sequence: TGCAGTGCTAGCTTAGCGATTAGCAATCAGCCCCAGCATTTT. It yields the protein CSASLAISNQPQHF.